The clone carrying this T cell receptor (beta chain) occurred once. Its antigen is not known. Only CD45RO-negative cells positively selected for CCR7 counted as naive CD8 cells, so terminally differentiated effector memory CD45RA+ cells were excluded. These data belong to a study of shared clonotypes between healthy human individuals. For the study at large: Every donor yielded three CD4 naive, three CD4 memory, two CD8 naive and one CD8 memory plate. The study's findings and limits: In contrast to clonotypes shared by all four donors, non-shared clonotypes had lower generation probabilities.

V dropped 1 base and J dropped 2 bases, with 8 bases sitting between them. The V gene's germline CDR1 is SGHVS and CDR2 FQNEAQ. This CDR3 has 14 residues. Execution of the assay was at deep level. The protocol was immunoSEQ multiplex PCR, while the TCRdb copy is restricted to in-frame clones and leaves out a portion. The data contain roughly 1,800,000 clones, about 95% of them singletons. The sample taken for sequencing was naive CD8+ T cells sorted from blood. The chain recombines TRBV7-8 with TRBJ2-5; possibly TRBD1 for D (5 bases). This clonotype was obtained from a young man in good health. CDR3 DNA sequence: TGTGCCAGCAGCTTAGTAGGGGTTCAAGAGACCCAGTACTTC. It codes for CASSLVGVQETQYF.